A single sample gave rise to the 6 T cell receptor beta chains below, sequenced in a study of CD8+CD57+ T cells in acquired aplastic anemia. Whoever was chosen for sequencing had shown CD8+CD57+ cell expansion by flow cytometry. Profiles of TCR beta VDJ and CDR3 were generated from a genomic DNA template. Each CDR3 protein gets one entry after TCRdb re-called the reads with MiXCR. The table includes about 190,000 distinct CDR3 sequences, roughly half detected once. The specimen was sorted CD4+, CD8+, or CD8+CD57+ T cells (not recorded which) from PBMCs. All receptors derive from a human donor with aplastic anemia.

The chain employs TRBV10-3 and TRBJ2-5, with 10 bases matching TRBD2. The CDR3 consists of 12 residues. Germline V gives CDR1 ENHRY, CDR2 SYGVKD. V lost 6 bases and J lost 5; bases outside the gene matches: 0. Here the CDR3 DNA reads TGTGCCATCAGGACTAGCGGGGAGACCCAGTACTTC. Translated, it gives CAIRTSGETQYF.

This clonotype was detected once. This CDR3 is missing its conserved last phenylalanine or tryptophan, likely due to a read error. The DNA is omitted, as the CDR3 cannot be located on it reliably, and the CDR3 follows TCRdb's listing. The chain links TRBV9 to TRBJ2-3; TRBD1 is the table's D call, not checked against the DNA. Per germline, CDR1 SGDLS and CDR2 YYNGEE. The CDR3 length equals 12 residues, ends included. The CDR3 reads CASRGHTRRSSL.

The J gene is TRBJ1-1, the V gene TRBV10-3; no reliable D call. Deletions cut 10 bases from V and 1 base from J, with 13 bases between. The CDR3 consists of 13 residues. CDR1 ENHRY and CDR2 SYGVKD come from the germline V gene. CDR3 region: CATQRNQNTEAFF. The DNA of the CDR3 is TGTGCCACCCAACGGAACCAGAACACTGAAGCTTTCTTT.

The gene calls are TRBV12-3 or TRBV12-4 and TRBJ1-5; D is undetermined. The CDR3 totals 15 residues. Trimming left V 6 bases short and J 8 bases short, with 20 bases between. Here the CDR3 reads CASSDSGGRGKPQHF. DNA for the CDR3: TGTGCCAGCAGCGATTCAGGAGGCCGTGGGAAGCCCCAGCATTTT.

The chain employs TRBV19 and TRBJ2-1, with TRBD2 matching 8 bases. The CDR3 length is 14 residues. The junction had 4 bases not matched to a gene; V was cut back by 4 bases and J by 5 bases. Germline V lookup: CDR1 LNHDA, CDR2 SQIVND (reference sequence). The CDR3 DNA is TGTGCCAGTAGTAGCGGGAGGCGGGACAATGAGCAGTTCTTC. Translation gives CASSSGRRDNEQFF.

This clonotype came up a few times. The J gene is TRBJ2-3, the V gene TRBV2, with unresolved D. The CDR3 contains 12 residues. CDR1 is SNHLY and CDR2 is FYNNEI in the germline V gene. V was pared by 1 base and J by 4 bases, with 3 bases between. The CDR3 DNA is TGTGCCAGCAGTGAAGGTCCAGATACGCAGTATTTT. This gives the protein CASSEGPDTQYF.